This T cell receptor beta chain derives from a study of T and B cells in COVID-19 patients. Study context: Most recovered patients had mild to moderate COVID-19 treated as outpatients.

Multiplex PCR with BIOMED2 TRB-A/B primer pools amplified TRB rearrangements. TCRdb used MiXCR to reprocess the multiplex PCR reads, holding one entry per CDR3 protein. The sample yields 20,000 to 25,000 distinct CDR3 sequences, 25% to 30% seen once. The CDR3 spans 16 residues. J was trimmed by 5 bases and V by 4 bases; bases with no gene match: 8. The germline V gene has CDR1 SGHRS and CDR2 YFSETQ. From blood, roughly 220-550 ng of genomic DNA served as TRB template. The chain recombines TRBV5-1 with TRBJ2-2, with 10 bases aligning to TRBD1. This receptor was obtained from a human donor who had recovered from COVID-19. The sequenced material came from blood. CDR3 coding DNA: TGCGCCAGCAGCGTCTCCGGGACAGGGGAAACCGGGGAGCTGTTTTTT. Translation gives CASSVSGTGETGELFF. The full variable domain, completed using reference TRBV5-1 and TRBJ2-2, is KAGVTQTPRYLIKTRGQQVTLSCSPISGHRSVSWYQQTPGQGLQFLFEYFSETQRNKGNFPGRFSGRQFSNSRSEMNVSTLELGDSALYLCASSVSGTGETGELFFGEGSRLTVL.